This T cell receptor beta chain was recovered during a study of cytomegalovirus exposure and HLA in healthy donors. The PCR employed 60 Vbeta primers together with 13 Jbeta primers. Produced via immunoSEQ multiplex PCR; TCRdb's table is partial and in-frame only. Among roughly 77,000 clones listed, 67% were seen once. The sequencing sample was made of PBMCs. The origin of this receptor is a woman between 50 and 59 years old in good health and CMV-seropositive.

CDR3 sequence (DNA): TGTGCCAGCCAAACCAGGGAAGGGCAAGAGACCCAGTACTTC. Translation: CASQTREGQETQYF. The rearrangement joins TRBV19 to TRBJ2-5; possibly TRBD1 for D (5 bases). There are 14 residues in the CDR3. Germline V gene lookup returns CDR1 LNHDA and CDR2 SQIVND (reference sequence). V was shortened by 9 bases and J by 2 bases, with 16 bases between the two germline ends.